This T cell receptor beta chain was identified during a study of blood T cell repertoires in COVID-19. Study in general: Both acute and convalescent COVID-19 samples were obtained from the United States, Italy and Spain.

This CDR3 is 15 amino acids long. Germline CDR1 reads SGHNT; CDR2 reads YYREEE (reference sequence). V lost 2 bases to trimming and J lost 6 bases; unmatched junction nucleotides: 3. The table came from immunoSEQ multiplex PCR; TCRdb's copy has only in-frame clones and leaves some out. The sample carries about 87,000 clones, around 87% recorded once. The V and J genes are TRBV5-4 and TRBJ2-2; the match to TRBD1 covers 11 bases. The TCR was taken from a man aged 35 to 55 with acute or convalescent COVID-19. Sequencing input: peripheral blood. CDR3 residues: CASSLPGQGAGELFF. Written as DNA, the CDR3 is TGTGCCAGCAGCTTACCGGGACAGGGGGCCGGGGAGCTGTTTTTT.